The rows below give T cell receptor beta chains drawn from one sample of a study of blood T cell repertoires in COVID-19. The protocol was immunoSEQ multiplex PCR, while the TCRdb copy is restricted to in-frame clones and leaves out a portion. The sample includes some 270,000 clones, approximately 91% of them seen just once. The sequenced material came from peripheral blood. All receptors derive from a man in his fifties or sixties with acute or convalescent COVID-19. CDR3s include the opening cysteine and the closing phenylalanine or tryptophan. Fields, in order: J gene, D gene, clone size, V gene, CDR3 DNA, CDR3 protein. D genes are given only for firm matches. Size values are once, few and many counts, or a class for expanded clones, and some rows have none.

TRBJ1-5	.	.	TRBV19	TGTGCCAGTAGTAGAGTGAATCAGCCCCAGCATTTT	CASSRVNQPQHF
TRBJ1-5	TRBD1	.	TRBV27	TGTGCCAGCAGTCCCTGGGTCCCGGGACAGAATAGCAATCAGCCCCAGCATTTT	CASSPWVPGQNSNQPQHF
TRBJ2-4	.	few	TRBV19	TGTGCCAGTAACGCACCAGGGGATCAGGCCAAAAACATTCAGTACTTC	CASNAPGDQAKNIQYF
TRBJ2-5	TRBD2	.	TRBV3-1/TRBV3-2	TGTGCCAGCAGCCAAAGACGTGGCGGGACTAGCGGACAAGAGACCCAGTACTTC	CASSQRRGGTSGQETQYF
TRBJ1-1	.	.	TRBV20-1	TGCAGTGCTAGAGATCGTGAAGCTTTCTTT	CSARDREAFF
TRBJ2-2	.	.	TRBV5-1	TGCGCCAGCAGCTCCAGGGTGGACACCGGGGAGCTGTTTTTT	CASSSRVDTGELFF
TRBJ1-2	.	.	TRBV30	TGTGCCTGGAGTGCCGGGTATGCTGCCTATGGCTACACCTTC	CAWSAGYAAYGYTF
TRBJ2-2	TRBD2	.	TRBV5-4	TGTGCCAGCAGCCTTGGGGGGGACACCGGGGAGCTGTTTTTT	CASSLGGDTGELFF
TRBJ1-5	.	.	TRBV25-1	TGTGCCAGCATGGGGGCAGGGCCACAGCCCCAGCATTTT	CASMGAGPQPQHF
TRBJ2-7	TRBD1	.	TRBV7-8	TGTGCCAGCAGCTTATCGACAGGGGCCGAGCAGTACTTC	CASSLSTGAEQYF
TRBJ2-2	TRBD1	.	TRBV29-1	TGCAGCGGTGGGACAGTAAACACCGGGGAGCTGTTTTTT	CSGGTVNTGELFF
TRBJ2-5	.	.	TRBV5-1	TGCGCCAGCAGCTTGGAAACAGGTGGAGAGACCCAGTACTTC	CASSLETGGETQYF
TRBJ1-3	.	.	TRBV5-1	TGCGCCAGCAGCTTGAGTACGGGGAGCTCTGGAAACACCATATATTTT	CASSLSTGSSGNTIYF
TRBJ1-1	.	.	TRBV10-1	TGCGCCAGCAGTGAGTCGCTCGGTTTGAACACTGAAGCTTTCTTT	CASSESLGLNTEAFF
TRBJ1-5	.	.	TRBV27	TGTGCCAGCAGTTCCTCGACAGGCCCCAATCAGCCCCAGCATTTT	CASSSSTGPNQPQHF
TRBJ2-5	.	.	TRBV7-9	TGTGCCAGCAGGGGTGGGCCAGGCTACGAGACCCAGTACTTC	CASRGGPGYETQYF
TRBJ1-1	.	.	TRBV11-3	TGTGCCAGCAGCTCCACACAGAACACTGAAGCTTTCTTT	CASSSTQNTEAFF
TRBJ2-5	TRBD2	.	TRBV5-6	TGTGCCAGCAGCTTGCAGCTAGCGGGGGCGCCTCGACAAGAGACCCAGTACTTC	CASSLQLAGAPRQETQYF
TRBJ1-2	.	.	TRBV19	TGTGCCAGTAGTATAGATACTTCCATCGGTGGCTACACCTTC	CASSIDTSIGGYTF
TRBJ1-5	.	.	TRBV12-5	TGTGCTAGTGGTTTGGTACCTGGGCTTAGCAATCAGCCCCAGCATTTT	CASGLVPGLSNQPQHF
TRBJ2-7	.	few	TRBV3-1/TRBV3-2	TGTGCCAGCAGCCAAGCGGGGACCTACGAGCAGTACTTC	CASSQAGTYEQYF
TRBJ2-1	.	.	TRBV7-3	TGTGCCAGCAGCTCCGTAGGATGGTCAGGTGATGAGCAGTTCTTC	CASSSVGWSGDEQFF
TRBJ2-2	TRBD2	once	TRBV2	TGTGCCAGCAACGAGGGAGGGGTCACCGGGGAGCTGTTTTTT	CASNEGGVTGELFF
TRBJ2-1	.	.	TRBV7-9	TGTGCCAGCAGCCAACCTCAGGGGAAGGGAAATGAGCAGTTCTTC	CASSQPQGKGNEQFF
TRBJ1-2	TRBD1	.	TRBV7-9	TGTGCCAGCAGCAGGGGTGGTACAGGGGTTGTATCGGGCGGCTACACCTTC	CASSRGGTGVVSGGYTF
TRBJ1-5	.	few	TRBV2	TGTGCCAGCAAGCCTCGGACTTATCAGCCCCAGCATTTT	CASKPRTYQPQHF
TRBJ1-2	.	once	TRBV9	TGTGCCAGCAGCGTATCCCGGACACCCTATGGCTACACCTTC	CASSVSRTPYGYTF
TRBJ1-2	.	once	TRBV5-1	TGCGCCAGCAGCTTGGTCCCAGAATATGGCTACACCTTC	CASSLVPEYGYTF
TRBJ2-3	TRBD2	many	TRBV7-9	TGTGCCAGCAGCCCCCAGGGCGGGGGACTTAATACGCAGTATTTT	CASSPQGGGLNTQYF
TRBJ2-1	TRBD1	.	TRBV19	TGTGCCAGTAGTAGGGGACAGGGAATCGGGGCTGAGCAGTTCTTC	CASSRGQGIGAEQFF
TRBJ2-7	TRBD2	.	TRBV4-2	TGTGCCAGCAGCCAAATCAGCGGGGGCGACGAGCAGTACTTC	CASSQISGGDEQYF
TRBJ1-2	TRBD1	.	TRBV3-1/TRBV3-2	TGTGCCAGCACCTCAGACAGGGTCGGTGGCTACACCTTC	CASTSDRVGGYTF
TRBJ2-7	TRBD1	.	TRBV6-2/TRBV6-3	TGTGCCAGCAGCAACAGGGGACCCTGGGACTACGAGCAGTACTTC	CASSNRGPWDYEQYF
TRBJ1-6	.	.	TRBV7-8	TGTGCCAGCAGCGGCCCAGGGGATTCACCCCTCCACTTT	CASSGPGDSPLHF
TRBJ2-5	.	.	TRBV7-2	TGTGCCAGCAGCTTTTATCTAGGAAAAGAGACCCAGTACTTC	CASSFYLGKETQYF
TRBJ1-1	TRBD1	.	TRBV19	TGTGCCAGTAGCCGGACAGGGTCGGGTGAGAGTATCGCTTTCTTT	CASSRTGSGESIAFF
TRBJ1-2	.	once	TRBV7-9	TGTGCCAGCAGCTTATCAACAGGAAGGGGAAGCTATGGCTACACCTTC	CASSLSTGRGSYGYTF
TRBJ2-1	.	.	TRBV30	TGTGCCTGGAGTGTTAGCCAGTACAATGAGCAGTTCTTC	CAWSVSQYNEQFF
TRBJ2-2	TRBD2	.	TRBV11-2	TGTGCCAACCGGGGACTAGCGGCGAACACCGGGGAGCTGTTTTTT	CANRGLAANTGELFF
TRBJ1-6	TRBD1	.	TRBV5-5	TGTGCCAGCAGCTCTTCGACGGGACAGGGTTTTTATAATTCACCCCTCCACTTT	CASSSSTGQGFYNSPLHF
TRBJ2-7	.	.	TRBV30	TGTGCCCTTAGTACAGCCTACGAGCAGTACTTC	CALSTAYEQYF
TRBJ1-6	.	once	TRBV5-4	TGTGCCAGCAGCTTAAGCAGGGAGGGGTTCTATAATTCACCCCTCCACTTT	CASSLSREGFYNSPLHF